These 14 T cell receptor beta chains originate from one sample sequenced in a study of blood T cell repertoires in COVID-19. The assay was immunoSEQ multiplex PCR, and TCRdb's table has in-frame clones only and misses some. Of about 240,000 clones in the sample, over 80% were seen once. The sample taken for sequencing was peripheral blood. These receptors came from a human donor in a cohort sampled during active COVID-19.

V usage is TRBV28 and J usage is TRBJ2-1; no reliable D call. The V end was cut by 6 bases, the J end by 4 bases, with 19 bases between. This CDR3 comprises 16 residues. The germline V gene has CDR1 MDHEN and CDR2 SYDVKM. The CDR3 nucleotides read TGTGCCAGCAGCCAAAATAAGTTTAGCTTTTACAATGAGCAGTTCTTC. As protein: CASSQNKFSFYNEQFF.

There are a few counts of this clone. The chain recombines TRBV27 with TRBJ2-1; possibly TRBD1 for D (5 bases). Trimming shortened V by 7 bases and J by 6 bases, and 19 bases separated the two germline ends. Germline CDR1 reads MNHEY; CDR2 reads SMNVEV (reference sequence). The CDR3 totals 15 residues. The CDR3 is CASTLEGAPINEQFF. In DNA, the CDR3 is TGTGCCAGCACCCTAGAAGGGGCCCCCATCAATGAGCAGTTCTTC.

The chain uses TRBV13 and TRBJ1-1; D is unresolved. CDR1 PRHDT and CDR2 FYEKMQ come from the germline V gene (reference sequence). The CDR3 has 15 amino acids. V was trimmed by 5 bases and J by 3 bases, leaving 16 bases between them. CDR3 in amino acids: CASSLDGITDTEAFF. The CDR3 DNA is TGTGCCAGCAGCCTGGACGGGATTACGGACACTGAAGCTTTCTTT.

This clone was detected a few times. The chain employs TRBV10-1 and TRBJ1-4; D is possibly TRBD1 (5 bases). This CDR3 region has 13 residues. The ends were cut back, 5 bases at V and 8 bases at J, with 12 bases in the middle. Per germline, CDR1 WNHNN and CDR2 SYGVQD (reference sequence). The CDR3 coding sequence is TGCGCCAGCAGTCCAGGGTTCGCAGAAAAACTGTTTTTT. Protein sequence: CASSPGFAEKLFF.

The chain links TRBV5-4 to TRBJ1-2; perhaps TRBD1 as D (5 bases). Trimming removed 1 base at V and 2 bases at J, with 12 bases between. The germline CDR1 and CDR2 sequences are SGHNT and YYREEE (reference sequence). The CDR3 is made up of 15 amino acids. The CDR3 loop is CASSLNGRQNYGYTF. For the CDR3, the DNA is TGTGCCAGCAGCTTGAACGGGAGACAGAACTATGGCTACACCTTC. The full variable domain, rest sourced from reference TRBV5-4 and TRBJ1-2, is ETGVTQSPTHLIKTRGQQVTLRCSSQSGHNTVSWYQQALGQGPQFIFQYYREEENGRGNFPPRFSGLQFPNYSSELNVNALELDDSALYLCASSLNGRQNYGYTFGSGTRLTVV.

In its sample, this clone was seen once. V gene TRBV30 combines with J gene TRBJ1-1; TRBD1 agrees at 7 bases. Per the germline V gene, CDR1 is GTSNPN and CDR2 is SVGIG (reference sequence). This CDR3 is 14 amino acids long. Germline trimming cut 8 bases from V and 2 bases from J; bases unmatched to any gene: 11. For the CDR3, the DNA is TGTGCCGCAACAGGGGTAGTAGGAAACACTGAAGCTTTCTTT. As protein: CAATGVVGNTEAFF.

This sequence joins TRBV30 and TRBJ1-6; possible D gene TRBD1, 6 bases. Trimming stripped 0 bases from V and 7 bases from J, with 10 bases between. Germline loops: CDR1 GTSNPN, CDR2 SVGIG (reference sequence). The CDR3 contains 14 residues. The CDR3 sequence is CAWSVRDKNSPLHF. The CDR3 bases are TGTGCCTGGAGTGTTAGGGACAAGAATTCACCCCTCCACTTT. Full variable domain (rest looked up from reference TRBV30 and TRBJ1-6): SQTIHQWPATLVQPVGSPLSLECTVEGTSNPNLYWYRQAAGRGLQLLFYSVGIGQISSEVPQNLSASRPQDRQFILSSKKLLLSDSGFYLCAWSVRDKNSPLHFGNGTRLTVT.

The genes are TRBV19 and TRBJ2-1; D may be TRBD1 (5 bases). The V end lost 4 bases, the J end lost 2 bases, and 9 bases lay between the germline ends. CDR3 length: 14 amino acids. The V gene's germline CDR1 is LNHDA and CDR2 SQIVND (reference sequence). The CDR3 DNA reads TGTGCCAGTAGTACGGCAGGGCCCTACAATGAGCAGTTCTTC. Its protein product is CASSTAGPYNEQFF.

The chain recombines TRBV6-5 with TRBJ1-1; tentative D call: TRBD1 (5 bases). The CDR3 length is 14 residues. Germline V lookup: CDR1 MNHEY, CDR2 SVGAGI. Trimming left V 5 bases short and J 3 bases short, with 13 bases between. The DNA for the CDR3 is TGTGCCAGCAGTATGGGACGGGGGTACACTGAAGCTTTCTTT. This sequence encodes CASSMGRGYTEAFF.

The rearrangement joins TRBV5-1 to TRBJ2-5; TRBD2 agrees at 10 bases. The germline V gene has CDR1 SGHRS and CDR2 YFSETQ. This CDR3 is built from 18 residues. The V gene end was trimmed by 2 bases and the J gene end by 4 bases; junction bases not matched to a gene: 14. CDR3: CASSLGLADLRQGETQYF. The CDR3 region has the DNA TGCGCCAGCAGCTTAGGACTAGCGGATCTACGCCAGGGAGAGACCCAGTACTTC.

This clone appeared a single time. The DNA of the CDR3 is TGTGCCAGCAGTTACGGGGGGTCGTCTGGAAACACCATATATTTT. Its translation: CASSYGGSSGNTIYF. The V and J genes are TRBV6-5 and TRBJ1-3, with TRBD1 as a possible D gene (5 bases). CDR3 length: 15 amino acids. CDR1 MNHEY and CDR2 SVGAGI come from the germline V gene. The V and J ends lost 2 bases and 1 base respectively, with 9 bases between them.

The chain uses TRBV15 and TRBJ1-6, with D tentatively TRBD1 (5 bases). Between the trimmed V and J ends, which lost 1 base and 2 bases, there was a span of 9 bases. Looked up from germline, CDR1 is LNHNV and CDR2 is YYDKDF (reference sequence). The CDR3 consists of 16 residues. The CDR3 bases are TGTGCCACCAGCAGAGCCCCGACAGCCTATAATTCACCCCTCCACTTT. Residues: CATSRAPTAYNSPLHF.

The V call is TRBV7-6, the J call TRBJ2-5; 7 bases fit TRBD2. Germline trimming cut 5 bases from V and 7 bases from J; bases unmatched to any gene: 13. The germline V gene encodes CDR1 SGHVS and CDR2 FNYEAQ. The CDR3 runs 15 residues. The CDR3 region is CASSPRTREEGTQYF. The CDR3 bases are TGTGCCAGCAGCCCCCGGACTAGGGAGGAGGGGACCCAGTACTTC.

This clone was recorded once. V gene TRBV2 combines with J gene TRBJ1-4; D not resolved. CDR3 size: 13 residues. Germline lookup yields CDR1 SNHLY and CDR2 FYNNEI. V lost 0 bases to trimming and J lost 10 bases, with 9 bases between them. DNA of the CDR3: TGTGCCAGCAGTGAAGCGCGGGGTGGAAAACTGTTTTTT. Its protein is CASSEARGGKLFF.